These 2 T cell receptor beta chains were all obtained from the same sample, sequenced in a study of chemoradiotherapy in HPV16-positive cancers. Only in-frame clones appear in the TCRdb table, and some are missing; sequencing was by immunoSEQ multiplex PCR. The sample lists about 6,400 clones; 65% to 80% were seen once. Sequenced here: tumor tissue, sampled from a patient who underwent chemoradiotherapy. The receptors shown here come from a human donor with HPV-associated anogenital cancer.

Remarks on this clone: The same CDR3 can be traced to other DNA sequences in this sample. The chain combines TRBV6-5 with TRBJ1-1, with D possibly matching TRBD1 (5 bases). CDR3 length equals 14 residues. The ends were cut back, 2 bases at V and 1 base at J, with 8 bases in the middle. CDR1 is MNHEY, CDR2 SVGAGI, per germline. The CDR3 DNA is TGTGCCAGCAGTTACAGACAGCGGAACACTGAAGCTTTCTTT. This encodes CASSYRQRNTEAFF.

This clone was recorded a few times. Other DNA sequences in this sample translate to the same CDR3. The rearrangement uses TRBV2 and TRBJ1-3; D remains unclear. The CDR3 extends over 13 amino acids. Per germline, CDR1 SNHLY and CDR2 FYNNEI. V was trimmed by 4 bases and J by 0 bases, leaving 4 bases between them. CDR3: CASSVISGNTIYF. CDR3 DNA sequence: TGTGCCAGCAGTGTGATCTCTGGAAACACCATATATTTT.